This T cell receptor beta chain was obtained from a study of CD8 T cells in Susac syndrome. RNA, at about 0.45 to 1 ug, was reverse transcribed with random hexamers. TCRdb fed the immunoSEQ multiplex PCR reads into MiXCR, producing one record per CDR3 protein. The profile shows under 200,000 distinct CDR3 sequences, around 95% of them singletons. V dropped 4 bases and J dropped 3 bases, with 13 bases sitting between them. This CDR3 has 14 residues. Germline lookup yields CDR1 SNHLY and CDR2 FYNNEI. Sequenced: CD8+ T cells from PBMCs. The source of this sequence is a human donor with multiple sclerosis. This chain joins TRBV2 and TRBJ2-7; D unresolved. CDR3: CASSGGWGNYEQYF. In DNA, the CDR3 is TGTGCCAGCAGTGGGGGTTGGGGAAACTACGAGCAGTACTTC. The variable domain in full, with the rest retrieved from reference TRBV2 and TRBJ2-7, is EPEVTQTPSHQVTQMGQEVILRCVPISNHLYFYWYRQILGQKVEFLVSFYNNEISEKSEIFDDQFSVERPDGSNFTLKIRSTKLEDSAMYFCASSGGWGNYEQYFGPGTRLTVT.